The 8 T cell receptor beta chains below were found in one sample sequenced in a study of T-cell memory formation after mild COVID-19. TCRdb re-called the 5' RACE reads with MiXCR, one entry per CDR3 protein. This table holds 350,000 to 450,000 distinct CDR3 sequences, about 20% found once. The sample consisted of PBMCs or a T cell subset sorted from them (not recorded which). The receptors shown here come from an adult woman who had mild COVID-19 (a few samples of this study predate the infection). Cell type and time point are not known.

This clonotype was observed a few times. V gene TRBV12-3 or TRBV12-4 combines with J gene TRBJ1-2; 8 nucleotides line up with TRBD1. The CDR3 totals 13 residues. V lost 6 bases and J lost 3; bases outside the gene matches: 3. CDR3 in amino acids: CASRKQGDYGYTF. In DNA form, the CDR3 reads TGTGCCAGCAGAAAACAGGGGGACTATGGCTACACCTTC.

This rearrangement joins TRBV20-1 to TRBJ1-1; D uncertain. The CDR3 loop spans 13 amino acids. Germline loops: CDR1 DFQATT, CDR2 SNEGSKA (reference sequence). V was shortened by 6 bases and J by 1 base, with 12 bases between the two germline ends. The CDR3 region has the DNA TGCAGTGCCCCGGACCCGGGGAACACTGAAGCTTTCTTT. This sequence encodes CSAPDPGNTEAFF.

This clonotype was detected only a few times. The chain uses TRBV15 and TRBJ2-1; 9 nucleotides match TRBD2. The germline gives CDR1 LNHNV, CDR2 YYDKDF (reference sequence). V lost 4 bases and J lost 7; bases outside the gene matches: 11. This CDR3 has 16 amino acids. The CDR3 DNA reads as TGTGCCACCAGCACATTAGAAATAGCGGGGGCGAATGAGCAGTTCTTC. The encoded protein is CATSTLEIAGANEQFF.

This clonotype was seen only a few times. This rearrangement joins TRBV5-1 to TRBJ2-2; D might be TRBD1 (6 bases). Germline V lookup: CDR1 SGHRS, CDR2 YFSETQ. The CDR3 length is 18 residues. Trimming took 0 bases from V and 0 from J, leaving 15 bases between them. In DNA, the CDR3 is TGCGCCAGCAGCTTGGGTCTCCAGGGGTCTCCGAACACCGGGGAGCTGTTTTTT. Encoded protein: CASSLGLQGSPNTGELFF.

This clonotype has more than one count but fewer than ten. V usage is TRBV7-2 and J usage is TRBJ2-7, with D tentatively TRBD2 (6 bases). V was pared by 2 bases and J by 3 bases, with 11 bases between. From germline, CDR1 is SGHTA and CDR2 FQGNSA. This CDR3 is 14 amino acids long. The CDR3 coding sequence is TGTGCCAGCAGCTTACAGGGCGGGATCTACGAGCAGTACTTC. Amino acids: CASSLQGGIYEQYF.

The gene calls are TRBV24-1 and TRBJ2-3; a possible D gene is TRBD1 (6 bases). Germline loops: CDR1 KGHDR, CDR2 SFDVKD. The CDR3 consists of 15 residues. V was pared by 7 bases and J by 1 base, with 14 bases between. The DNA for the CDR3 is TGTGCCACCAGCCTAAGGGGGTCTGGCACAGATACGCAGTATTTT. Translating it yields CATSLRGSGTDTQYF.

Ten or more counts support this clonotype. The rearrangement links TRBV29-1 to TRBJ2-3, with 10 nucleotides matching TRBD2. Germline trimming cut 1 base from V and 3 bases from J; bases unmatched to any gene: 1. The CDR3 totals 14 residues. Germline CDR1 reads SQVTM; CDR2 reads ANQGSEA. The CDR3: CSVEASGRTDTQYF. The CDR3 bases are TGCAGCGTTGAAGCTAGCGGGAGAACAGATACGCAGTATTTT.

This clonotype came up a few times. This sequence joins TRBV12-3 or TRBV12-4 and TRBJ1-5; D unresolved. CDR3 length: 14 residues. V lost 3 bases and J 0 bases, leaving 6 bases between the germline ends. The CDR3 here is CASSLSVSNQPQHF. The CDR3 nucleotides read TGTGCCAGCAGTTTGTCAGTTAGCAATCAGCCCCAGCATTTT.